This T cell receptor (beta chain) was identified during a study of blood T cell repertoires in COVID-19. In the study overall: COVID-19 samples collected from the United States, Italy and Spain covered acute and convalescent phases.

Looked up from germline, CDR1 is MNHNS and CDR2 is SASEGT. This CDR3 is built from 13 residues. Between the trimmed V and J ends, which lost 2 bases and 8 bases, there was a span of 12 bases. The data were produced by immunoSEQ multiplex PCR, yet TCRdb's version contains in-frame clones alone and is incomplete. Of about 43,000 clones in the sample, just under 85% were seen once. Sample: peripheral blood. J is TRBJ1-1 and V is TRBV6-1; the D gene is possibly TRBD1 (6 bases). The TCR sequence derives from a woman aged 55-75 years with acute or convalescent COVID-19. The chain's CDR3 is CASSEHGQREAFF. CDR3 coding DNA: TGTGCCAGCAGTGAACATGGACAGAGAGAAGCTTTCTTT.